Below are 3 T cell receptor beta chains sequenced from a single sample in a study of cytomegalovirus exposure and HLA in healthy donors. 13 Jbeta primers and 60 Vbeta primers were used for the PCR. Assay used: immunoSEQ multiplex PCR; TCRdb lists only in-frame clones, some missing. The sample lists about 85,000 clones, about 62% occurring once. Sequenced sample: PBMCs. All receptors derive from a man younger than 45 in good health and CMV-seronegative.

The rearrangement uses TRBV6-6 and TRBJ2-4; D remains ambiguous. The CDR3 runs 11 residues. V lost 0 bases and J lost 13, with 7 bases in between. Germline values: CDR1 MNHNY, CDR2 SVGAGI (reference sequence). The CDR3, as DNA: TGTGCCAGCAGTTACTCGAGTCACCAGTACTTC. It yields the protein CASSYSSHQYF.

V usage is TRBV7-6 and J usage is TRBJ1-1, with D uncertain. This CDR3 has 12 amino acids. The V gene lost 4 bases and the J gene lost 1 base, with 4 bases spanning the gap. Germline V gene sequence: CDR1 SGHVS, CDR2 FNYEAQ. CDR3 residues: CASSSRNTEAFF. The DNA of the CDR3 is TGTGCCAGCAGCTCCAGGAACACTGAAGCTTTCTTT.

CDR3 coding DNA: TGTGCCTGGAGTTCACTAGCGAAAGAAAGCTCCTACAATGAGCAGTTCTTC. Amino acid sequence: CAWSSLAKESSYNEQFF. This chain connects TRBV30 to TRBJ2-1; 7 bases align to TRBD2. This CDR3 is built from 17 residues. V lost 2 bases to trimming and J lost 0 bases; unmatched junction nucleotides: 10. Per the germline V gene, CDR1 is GTSNPN and CDR2 is SVGIG (reference sequence).